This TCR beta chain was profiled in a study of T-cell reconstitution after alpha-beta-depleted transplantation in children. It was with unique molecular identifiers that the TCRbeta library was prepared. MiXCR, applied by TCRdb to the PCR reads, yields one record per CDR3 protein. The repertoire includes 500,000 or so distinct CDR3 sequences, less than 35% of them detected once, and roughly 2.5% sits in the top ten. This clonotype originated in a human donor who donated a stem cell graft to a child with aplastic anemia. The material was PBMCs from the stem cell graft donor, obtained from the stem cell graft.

This CDR3 reads CASSEEQGISNEQFF. The DNA of the CDR3 is TGTGCCAGCAGTGAAGAACAGGGTATTAGCAATGAGCAGTTCTTC. The chain couples TRBV6-4 to TRBJ2-1, with D perhaps TRBD1 (6 bases). The CDR3 has 15 amino acids. Germline V gives CDR1 MRHNA, CDR2 SNTAGT. V dropped 3 bases and J dropped 6 bases, with 15 bases sitting between them.